This T cell receptor (beta chain) was identified in a study of cytomegalovirus exposure and HLA in healthy donors. Across the whole study: Of some 400 genotyped donors, more than 70% clustered with self-reported Caucasian donors.

V shed 0 bases and J 3 bases; nucleotides not matched to a gene: 11. Germline loops: CDR1 SGHRS, CDR2 YFSETQ. The CDR3 sequence is 18 residues long. In the PCR, 60 Vbeta and 13 Jbeta primers were used. Method: immunoSEQ multiplex PCR; TCRdb's copy keeps in-frame clones and lacks some. The sample contains some 130,000 clones, 75% of which appear only once. The receptor was derived from a man aged 25 to 40 in good health and CMV-seronegative. This chain uses TRBV5-1 with TRBJ2-5, with 10 bases fitting TRBD2. The sequenced material came from PBMCs. As DNA, the CDR3 is TGCGCCAGCAGCTTGGGAGTAGCGGGAGGCTCCATAAAAGAGACCCAGTACTTC. Protein: CASSLGVAGGSIKETQYF.